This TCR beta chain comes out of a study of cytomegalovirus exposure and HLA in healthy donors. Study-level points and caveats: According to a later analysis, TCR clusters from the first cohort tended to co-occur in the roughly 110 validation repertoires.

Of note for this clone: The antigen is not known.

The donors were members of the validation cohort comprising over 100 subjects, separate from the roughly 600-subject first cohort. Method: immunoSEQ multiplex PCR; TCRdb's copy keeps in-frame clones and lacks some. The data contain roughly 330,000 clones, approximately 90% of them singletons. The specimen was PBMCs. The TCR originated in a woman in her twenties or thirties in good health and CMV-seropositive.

Here the CDR3 reads CASSLAQGGMGNEQFF. DNA of the CDR3: TGTGCCAGCAGCTTAGCGCAGGGGGGTATGGGCAATGAGCAGTTCTTC. The chain has TRBV7-6 and TRBJ2-1, with D maybe TRBD1 (7 bases). Looked up from germline, CDR1 is SGHVS and CDR2 is FNYEAQ. V lost 0 bases and J 6 bases, leaving 15 bases between the germline ends. The CDR3 is 16 residues long.